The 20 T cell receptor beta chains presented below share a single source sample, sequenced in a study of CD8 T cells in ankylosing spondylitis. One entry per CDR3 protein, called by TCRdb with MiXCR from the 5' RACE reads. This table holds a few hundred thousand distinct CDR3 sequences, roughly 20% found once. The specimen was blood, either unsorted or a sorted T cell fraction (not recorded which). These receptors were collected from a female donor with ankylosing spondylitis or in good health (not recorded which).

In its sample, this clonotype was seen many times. The CDR3 bases are TGTGCCACCAGTGATTCCTGGACTAGCGGGCCCAGGGGTGAGCAGTTCTTC. Its protein product is CATSDSWTSGPRGEQFF. The rearrangement joins TRBV24-1 to TRBJ2-1; the match to TRBD2 covers 11 bases. The trim removed 2 bases at V and 9 bases at J, leaving 11 bases unmatched. Germline V gives CDR1 KGHDR, CDR2 SFDVKD. CDR3 length: 17 residues.

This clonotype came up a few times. CDR3 protein: CATSEHRATDTQYF. CDR3 coding DNA: TGTGCCACCAGTGAGCACAGGGCCACAGATACGCAGTATTTT. The chain has TRBV24-1 and TRBJ2-3; D is possibly TRBD1 (6 bases). With 4 bases removed from V and 2 bases from J, the gap between germline ends came to 9 bases. CDR3 length: 14 residues. Germline V CDR1 and CDR2: KGHDR, SFDVKD.

In DNA form, the CDR3 reads TGCGCCAGCAGCGTAACTAGCGGGAGGGGTGAGCAGTTCTTC. Amino acids: CASSVTSGRGEQFF. This chain uses TRBV5-1 with TRBJ2-1, with 13 positions matching TRBD2. There are 14 residues in the CDR3. Germline V gives CDR1 SGHRS, CDR2 YFSETQ. The V segment lost 4 bases and the J segment 9 bases; nucleotides outside the gene matches: 4.

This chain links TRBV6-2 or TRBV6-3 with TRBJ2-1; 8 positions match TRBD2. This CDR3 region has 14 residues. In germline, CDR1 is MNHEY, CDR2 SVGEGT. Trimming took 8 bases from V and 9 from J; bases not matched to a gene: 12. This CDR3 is CASVSGAGEVEQFF. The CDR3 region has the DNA TGTGCCAGCGTTTCGGGAGCGGGAGAGGTTGAGCAGTTCTTC.

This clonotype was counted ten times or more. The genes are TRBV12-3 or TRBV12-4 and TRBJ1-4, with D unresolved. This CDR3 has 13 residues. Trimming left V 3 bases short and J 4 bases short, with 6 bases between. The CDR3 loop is CASSLSSNEKLFF. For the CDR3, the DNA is TGTGCCAGCAGTTTGTCCAGTAATGAAAAACTGTTTTTT.

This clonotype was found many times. CDR3 in DNA: TGTGCCAGCAGTGCCCTGGGGAGTAGCAATCAGCCCCAGCATTTT. This sequence encodes CASSALGSSNQPQHF. The chain has TRBV6-2 or TRBV6-3 and TRBJ1-5; the D is unclear. V lost 5 bases, J lost 0 bases, and 11 bases lay in between. Germline values: CDR1 MNHEY, CDR2 SVGEGT. This CDR3 region has 15 residues.

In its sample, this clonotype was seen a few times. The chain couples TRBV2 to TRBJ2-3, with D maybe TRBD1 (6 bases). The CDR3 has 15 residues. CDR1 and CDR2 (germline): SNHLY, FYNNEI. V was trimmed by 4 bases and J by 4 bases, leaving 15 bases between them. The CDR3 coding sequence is TGTGCCAGCAGTGCACCAGGGGAGTGGGCAGATACGCAGTATTTT. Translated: CASSAPGEWADTQYF.

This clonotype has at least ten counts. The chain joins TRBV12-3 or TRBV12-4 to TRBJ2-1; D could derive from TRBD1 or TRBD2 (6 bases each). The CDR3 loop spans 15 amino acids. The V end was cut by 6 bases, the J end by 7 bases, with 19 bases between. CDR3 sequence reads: CASSLHGGGENEQFF. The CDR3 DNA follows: TGTGCCAGCAGCCTCCATGGGGGCGGGGAGAATGAGCAGTTCTTC.

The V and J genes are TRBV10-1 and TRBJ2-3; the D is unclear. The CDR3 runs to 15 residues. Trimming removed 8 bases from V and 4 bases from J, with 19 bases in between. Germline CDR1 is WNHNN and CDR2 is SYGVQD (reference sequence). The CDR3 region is CASPPPWGIADTQYF. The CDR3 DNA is TGCGCCAGCCCCCCCCCGTGGGGTATCGCAGATACGCAGTATTTT.

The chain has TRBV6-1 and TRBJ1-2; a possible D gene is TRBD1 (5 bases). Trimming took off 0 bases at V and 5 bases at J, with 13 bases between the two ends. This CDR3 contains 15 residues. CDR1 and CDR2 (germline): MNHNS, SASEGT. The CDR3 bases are TGTGCCAGCAGTGAAGCTTCAGGGAGTTTATATGGCTACACCTTC. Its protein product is CASSEASGSLYGYTF.

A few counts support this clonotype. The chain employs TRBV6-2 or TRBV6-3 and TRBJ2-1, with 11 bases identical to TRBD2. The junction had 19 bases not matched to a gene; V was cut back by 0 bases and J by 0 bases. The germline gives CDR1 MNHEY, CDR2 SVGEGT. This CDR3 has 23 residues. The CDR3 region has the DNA TGTGCCAGCAGTTACTCTACCCCAATACTAGCGGGGGTGCCCATCAGCTCCTACAATGAGCAGTTCTTC. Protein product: CASSYSTPILAGVPISSYNEQFF.

In nucleotides, the CDR3 is TGTGCCAGCAGTGTTAGGTTTAGTCGGAACACCGGGGAGCTGTTTTTT. Residues: CASSVRFSRNTGELFF. This rearrangement joins TRBV2 to TRBJ2-2, with D uncertain. Germline lookup yields CDR1 SNHLY and CDR2 FYNNEI. Trimming left V 4 bases short and J 1 base short, with 13 bases between. The CDR3 extends over 16 amino acids.

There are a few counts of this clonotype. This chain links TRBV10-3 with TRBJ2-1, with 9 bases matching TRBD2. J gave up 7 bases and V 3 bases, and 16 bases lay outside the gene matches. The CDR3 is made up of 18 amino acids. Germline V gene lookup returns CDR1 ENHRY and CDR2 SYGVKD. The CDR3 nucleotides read TGTGCCATCAGTGATCCAGGGGTGGGGACTAGCTGGGGTAATGAGCAGTTCTTC. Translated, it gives CAISDPGVGTSWGNEQFF.

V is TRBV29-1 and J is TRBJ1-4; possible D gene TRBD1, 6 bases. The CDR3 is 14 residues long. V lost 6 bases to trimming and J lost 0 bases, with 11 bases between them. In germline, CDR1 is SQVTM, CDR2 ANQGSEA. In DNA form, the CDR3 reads TGCAGCGTAGAAACAGGGCCAACTAATGAAAAACTGTTTTTT. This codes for CSVETGPTNEKLFF.

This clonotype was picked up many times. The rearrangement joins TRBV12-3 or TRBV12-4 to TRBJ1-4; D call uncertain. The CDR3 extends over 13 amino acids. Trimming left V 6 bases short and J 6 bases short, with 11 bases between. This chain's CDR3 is CASSLGSYEKLFF. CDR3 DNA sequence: TGTGCCAGCAGCTTGGGTAGTTATGAAAAACTGTTTTTT.

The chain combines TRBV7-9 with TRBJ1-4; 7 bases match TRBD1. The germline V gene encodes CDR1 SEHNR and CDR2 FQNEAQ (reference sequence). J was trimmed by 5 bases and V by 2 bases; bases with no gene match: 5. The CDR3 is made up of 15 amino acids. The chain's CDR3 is CASSLRWTGNEKLFF. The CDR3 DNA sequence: TGTGCCAGCAGCTTAAGGTGGACAGGAAATGAAAAACTGTTTTTT.

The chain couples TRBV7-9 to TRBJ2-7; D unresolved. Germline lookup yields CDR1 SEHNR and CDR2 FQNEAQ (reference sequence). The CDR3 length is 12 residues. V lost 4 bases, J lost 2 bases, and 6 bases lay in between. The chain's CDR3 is CASSYTPYEQYF. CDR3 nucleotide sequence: TGTGCCAGCAGCTATACCCCCTACGAGCAGTACTTC.

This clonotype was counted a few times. The CDR3 reads CSARDLTSGISYNEQFF. CDR3 nucleotides: TGCAGTGCTAGAGATTTGACTAGCGGGATTTCCTACAATGAGCAGTTCTTC. This chain joins TRBV20-1 and TRBJ2-1; 11 nucleotides agree with TRBD2. Germline trimming cut 0 bases from V and 1 base from J; bases unmatched to any gene: 5. This CDR3 is 17 amino acids long. Germline values: CDR1 DFQATT, CDR2 SNEGSKA (reference sequence).

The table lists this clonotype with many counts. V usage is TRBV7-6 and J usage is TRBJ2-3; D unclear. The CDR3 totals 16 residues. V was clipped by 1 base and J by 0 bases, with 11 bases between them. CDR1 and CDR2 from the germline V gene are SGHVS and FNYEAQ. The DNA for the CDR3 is TGTGCCAGCAGCTTAGATGTGGGCTATAGCACAGATACGCAGTATTTT. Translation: CASSLDVGYSTDTQYF. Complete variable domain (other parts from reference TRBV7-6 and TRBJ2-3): GAGVSQSPRYKVTKRGQDVALRCDPISGHVSLYWYRQALGQGPEFLTYFNYEAQQDKSGLPNDRFSAERPEGSISTLTIQRTEQRDSAMYRCASSLDVGYSTDTQYFGPGTRLTVL.

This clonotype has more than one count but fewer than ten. CDR3 residues: CSARDGTSKAAFF. The CDR3 DNA reads TGCAGTGCTAGAGATGGCACCTCGAAGGCAGCTTTCTTT. The chain recombines TRBV20-1 with TRBJ1-1; D is ambiguous. V was shortened by 0 bases and J by 10 bases, with 15 bases between the two germline ends. This CDR3 is built from 13 residues. Germline CDR1 is DFQATT and CDR2 is SNEGSKA (reference sequence).